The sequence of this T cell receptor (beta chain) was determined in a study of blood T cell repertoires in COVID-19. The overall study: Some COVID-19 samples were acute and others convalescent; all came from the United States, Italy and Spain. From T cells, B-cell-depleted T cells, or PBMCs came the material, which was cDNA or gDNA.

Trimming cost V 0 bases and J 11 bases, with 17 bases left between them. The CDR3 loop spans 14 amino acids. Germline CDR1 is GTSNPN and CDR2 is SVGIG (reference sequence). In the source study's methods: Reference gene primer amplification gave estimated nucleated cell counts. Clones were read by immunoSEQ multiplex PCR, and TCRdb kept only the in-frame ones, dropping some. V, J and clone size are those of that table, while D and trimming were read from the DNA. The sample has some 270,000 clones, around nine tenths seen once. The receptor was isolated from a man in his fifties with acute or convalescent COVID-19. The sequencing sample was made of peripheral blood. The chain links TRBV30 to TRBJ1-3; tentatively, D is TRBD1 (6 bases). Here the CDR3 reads CAWSVGGAAGPIYF. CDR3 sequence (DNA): TGTGCCTGGAGTGTAGGGGGGGCGGCTGGCCCCATATATTTT.